This entry features one T cell receptor beta chain sequence. The sample originates from a study of blood T cell repertoires in COVID-19. Looking at the study overall: Both acute and convalescent COVID-19 samples were obtained from the United States, Italy and Spain. From T cells, B-cell-depleted T cells, or PBMCs came the material, which was cDNA or gDNA.

The CDR3 spans 14 residues. Germline V CDR1 and CDR2: MNHNY, SVGAGI (reference sequence). Trimming pared 6 bases from V and 9 bases from J, leaving 21 bases between. In the authors' workflow: Amplifying reference gene primers gave estimates of nucleated cell counts. The protocol was immunoSEQ multiplex PCR, while the TCRdb copy is restricted to in-frame clones and leaves out a portion. That table is the source of V, J and clone size, and D and trimming were worked out from the DNA. Among about 120,000 clones listed, over 75% were seen once. Sequencing was done on a sample of peripheral blood. The genes are TRBV6-6 and TRBJ2-7; possibly TRBD2 for D (5 bases). This receptor was obtained from a man older than 75 with acute or convalescent COVID-19. DNA of the CDR3: TGTGCCAGCAGCCCCGGGGTCCCGATCTCGGTGCAGTACTTC. It is translated as CASSPGVPISVQYF.